Sequencing of this TCR beta chain was carried out in a study of cytomegalovirus exposure and HLA in healthy donors. Findings of the study overall: According to a later analysis, most TCR beta chains associated with CMV appeared HLA-restricted. Investigators reported more than 150 TCR beta chains as tied to cytomegalovirus.

About this clone itself: Its antigen is still unknown.

The study ran its PCR with 60 Vbeta and 13 Jbeta primers. Profiled with immunoSEQ multiplex PCR; TCRdb holds only in-frame clones, not every one. The sample records around 150,000 clones, 60% to 80% being singletons. Germline V lookup: CDR1 SGDLS, CDR2 YYNGEE. CDR3 length equals 14 residues. V was trimmed by 4 bases and J by 3 bases, leaving 8 bases between them. This chain joins TRBV9 and TRBJ1-6; TRBD1 might be the D (6 bases). The sample consisted of PBMCs. The sequence was obtained from a woman under 40 in good health and CMV-seronegative. CDR3 amino acids: CASSQDSYNSPLHF. In nucleotides, the CDR3 is TGTGCCAGCAGCCAGGACAGCTATAATTCACCCCTCCACTTT.